The source of this T cell receptor beta chain is a study of technical replicates of blood from several donors. The germline gives CDR1 ENHRY, CDR2 SYGVKD. There are 15 residues in the CDR3. V lost 5 bases and J lost 5; bases outside the gene matches: 9. Some clones are missing from TCRdb's copy, which holds only in-frame ones; the method was immunoSEQ multiplex PCR. The table records roughly 71,000 clones, over 85% of them present only once. Material for sequencing was T cells isolated from PBMCs. This receptor was identified in a human donor in good health. This chain connects TRBV10-3 to TRBJ2-7, with 10 positions matching TRBD2. The CDR3 nucleotides are TGTGCCATCAGTTTCAGGACTAGCGGAGGAGACGAGCAGTACTTC. Encoded protein: CAISFRTSGGDEQYF.